This record looks at one T cell receptor (beta chain) sequence and its context. Its specificity is unknown. Vbeta (60) and Jbeta (13) primers were used in the PCR. TCRdb's table, derived via immunoSEQ multiplex PCR, lists solely in-frame clones and lacks some. Of about 120,000 clones in the sample, over 70% were seen once. This sample was taken from a study of cytomegalovirus exposure and HLA in healthy donors. Whole-study context: An earlier analysis found 117 million unique TCR beta sequences from around 180 million T cells.

Study-wide results and limits: TCR beta sequences numbering fewer than 20,000 were associated with HLA alleles at 0.05 false discovery rate in a later analysis.

The receptor comes from a woman between 40 and 55 years old in good health and CMV-seropositive. The sequenced sample was PBMCs.

DNA for the CDR3: TGTGCCAGCAGCCGGCTAGCGGGAGATCCCAATGAGCAGTTCTTC. Residues: CASSRLAGDPNEQFF. This chain connects TRBV6-4 to TRBJ2-1; 10 nucleotides align to TRBD2. The germline V gene has CDR1 MRHNA and CDR2 SNTAGT. This CDR3 contains 15 residues. J gave up 6 bases and V 6 bases, and 8 bases lay outside the gene matches.